This T cell receptor beta chain was identified during a study of blood T cells in healthy people across ages. Points from the study as a whole: It was found that TCR beta diversity correlated strongly with the percentage of naive T cells. Age advanced and TCR beta diversity per million T cells fell, roughly linearly.

About this clonotype: The antigen remains unidentified. The junction shows a germline mismatch at one end, possibly a read error.

Using a J-beta primer mix together with a sample-barcoded 5' primer, a second PCR was run for about 7 to 12 cycles. Tagging of each cDNA molecule was performed by a template-switch adaptor with 12 random nucleotides. TCRdb re-called the 5' RACE reads with MiXCR, one entry per CDR3 protein. The sample records about 1,400,000 distinct CDR3 sequences, 59% being singletons. This CDR3 spans 12 amino acids. Germline V gene data show CDR1 as SNHLY and CDR2 as FYNNEI. This clonotype was obtained from a man aged 18 to 29 in good health. The sample comprised blood. The chain has TRBV2 and TRBJ1-3, with D perhaps TRBD1 (5 bases). DNA of the CDR3: TGTGCCAGCGATTTAGGGACTAGCGCCATACATTTT. This sequence encodes CASDLGTSAIHF.